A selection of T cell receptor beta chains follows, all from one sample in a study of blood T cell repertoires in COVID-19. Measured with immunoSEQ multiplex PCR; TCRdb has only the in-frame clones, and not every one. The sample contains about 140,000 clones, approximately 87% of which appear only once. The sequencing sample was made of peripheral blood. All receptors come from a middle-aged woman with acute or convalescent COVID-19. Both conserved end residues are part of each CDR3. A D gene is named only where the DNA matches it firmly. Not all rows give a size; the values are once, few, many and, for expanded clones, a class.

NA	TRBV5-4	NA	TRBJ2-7	CASSLGQSYEQYF	TGTGCCAGCAGCTTGGGACAGTCCTACGAGCAGTACTTC
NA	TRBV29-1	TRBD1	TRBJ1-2	CSVEDYWTGVGYGYTF	TGCAGCGTTGAAGATTATTGGACAGGGGTAGGGTATGGCTACACCTTC
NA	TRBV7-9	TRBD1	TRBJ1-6	CASRPTGMGSPLHF	TGTGCCAGCAGGCCGACAGGGATGGGATCACCCCTCCACTTT
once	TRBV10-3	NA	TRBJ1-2	CAISGGAPSYGYTF	TGTGCCATCAGTGGTGGGGCACCCAGCTATGGCTACACCTTC
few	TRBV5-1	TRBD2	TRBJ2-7	CASSWTSGTYEQYF	TGCGCCAGCAGTTGGACTAGCGGGACGTACGAGCAGTACTTC
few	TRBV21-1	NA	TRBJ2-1	CASSKSDRLVFSGGNEQFF	TGTGCCAGCAGCAAATCGGACCGCCTTGTGTTCAGCGGGGGCAATGAGCAGTTCTTC
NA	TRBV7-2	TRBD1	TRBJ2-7	CASSLVRDRGHEQYF	TGTGCCAGCAGCTTAGTGCGGGACAGGGGCCACGAGCAGTACTTC
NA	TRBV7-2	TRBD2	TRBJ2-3	CASSLAWTSGTTDTQYF	TGTGCCAGCAGCTTAGCCTGGACTAGCGGGACCACAGATACGCAGTATTTT
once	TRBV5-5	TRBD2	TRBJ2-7	CASSFLADYEQYF	TGTGCCAGCAGCTTTCTAGCGGACTACGAGCAGTACTTC
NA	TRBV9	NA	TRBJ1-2	CASSVFQNSNYGYTF	TGTGCCAGCAGCGTATTCCAGAATTCCAACTATGGCTACACCTTC
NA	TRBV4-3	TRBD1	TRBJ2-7	CASSRKATDRGLEQYF	TGCGCCAGCAGCCGAAAAGCCACCGACAGGGGTCTCGAGCAGTACTTC
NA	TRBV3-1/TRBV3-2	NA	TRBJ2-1	CASSPSFGGNEQFF	TGTGCCAGCAGCCCCTCCTTTGGGGGGAATGAGCAGTTCTTC
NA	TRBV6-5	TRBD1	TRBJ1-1	CASRDRVNTEAFF	TGTGCCAGCAGGGACAGGGTTAACACTGAAGCTTTCTTT
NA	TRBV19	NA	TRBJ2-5	CASGQGLGETQYF	TGTGCCAGTGGGCAGGGGCTGGGAGAGACCCAGTACTTC
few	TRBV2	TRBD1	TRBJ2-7	CASSEVGDRAEQYF	TGTGCCAGCAGTGAAGTTGGGGACAGGGCTGAGCAGTACTTC
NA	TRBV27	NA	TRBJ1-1	CASSNRQVSITEAFF	TGTGCCAGCAGCAATCGACAGGTATCGATCACTGAAGCTTTCTTT
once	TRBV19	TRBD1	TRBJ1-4	CASTPRQGSPSSISTNEKLFF	TGTGCCAGTACGCCCCGACAGGGTAGCCCCTCTTCGATCTCAACTAATGAAAAACTGTTTTTT
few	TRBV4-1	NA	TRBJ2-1	CASSQDLAYEQFF	TGCGCCAGCAGCCAAGATTTGGCTTATGAGCAGTTCTTC
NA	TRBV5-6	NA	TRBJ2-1	CASSLLAEYYNEQFF	TGTGCCAGCAGCTTACTAGCAGAATACTACAATGAGCAGTTCTTC
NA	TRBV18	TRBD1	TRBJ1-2	CASSPPGTGGNYGYTF	TGTGCCAGCTCACCACCGGGGACAGGGGGTAACTATGGCTACACCTTC
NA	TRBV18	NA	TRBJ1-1	CASSPQRDLNTEAFF	TGTGCCAGCTCACCACAGAGGGATTTGAACACTGAAGCTTTCTTT
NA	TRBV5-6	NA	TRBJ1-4	CASSFPATNEKLFF	TGTGCCAGCAGCTTTCCAGCAACTAATGAAAAACTGTTTTTT
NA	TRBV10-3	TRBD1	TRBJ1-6	CAISESGQGGSPLHF	TGTGCCATCAGTGAGTCGGGGCAGGGGGGTTCACCCCTCCACTTT